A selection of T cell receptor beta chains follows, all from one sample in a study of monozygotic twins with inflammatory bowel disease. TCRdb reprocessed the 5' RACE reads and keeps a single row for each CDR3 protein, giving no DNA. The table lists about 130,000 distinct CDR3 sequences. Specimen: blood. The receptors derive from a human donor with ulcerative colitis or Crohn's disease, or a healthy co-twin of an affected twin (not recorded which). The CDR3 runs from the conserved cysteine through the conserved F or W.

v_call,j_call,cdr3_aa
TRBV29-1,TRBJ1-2,CSVDPFDRHGYTF
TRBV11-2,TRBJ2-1,CASSRSGRYNEQFF
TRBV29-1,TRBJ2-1,CSVEDSRRQFF
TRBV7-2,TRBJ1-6,CASSLAGTGGYSPLHF
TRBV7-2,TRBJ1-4,CASSLAARQVGYEKLFF
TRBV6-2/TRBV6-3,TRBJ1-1,CASSFRGPYEAFF
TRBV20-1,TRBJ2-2,CSAPRTGGTLGGGELFF
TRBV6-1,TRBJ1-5,CASRRQYSNQPQHF
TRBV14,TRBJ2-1,CASSQGPQSGTSGSNEQFF
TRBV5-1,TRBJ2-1,CASSFDFSGRAGNEQFF
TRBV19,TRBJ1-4,CASSTASGGKLATNEKLFF
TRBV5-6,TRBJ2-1,CASSFPLSSYNEQFF
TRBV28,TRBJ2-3,CASSPSGILADAQYF
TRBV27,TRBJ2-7,CASSVLSGIGGEQYF